The sample holds a few counts of the clone carrying this TCR beta chain. This CDR3 has 12 residues. V was pared by 6 bases and J by 4 bases, with 8 bases between. CDR1 and CDR2 (germline): MNHEY, SVGEGT. TCR beta was sequenced from blood CD8+ and CD4+ T cells. This sample is part of a study of CD8 T cells in Susac syndrome. An input of about 0.5 to 1 ug of RNA was subjected to reverse transcription using random hexamers. The CDR3 of TCR beta was amplified by immunoSEQ multiplex PCR across 54 Vbeta and 13 Jbeta. TCRdb independently ran MiXCR on the immunoSEQ multiplex PCR reads; one entry per CDR3 protein. Altogether approximately 300,000 distinct CDR3 sequences are present, approximately 85% being singletons, with the ten largest covering around 0.2%.

This chain links TRBV6-2 or TRBV6-3 with TRBJ2-3, with D tentatively TRBD2 (5 bases). The sequence derives from a human donor with multiple sclerosis. Sequencing was performed on CD8+ T cells from PBMCs. The CDR3 nucleotides are TGTGCCAGCAGGTTGGAGGCAGATACGCAGTATTTT. This translates into CASRLEADTQYF.